These T cell receptor beta chains were read from a single sample in a study of blood T cell repertoires in COVID-19. Method: immunoSEQ multiplex PCR; TCRdb's copy keeps in-frame clones and lacks some. The sample lists 120,000 to 150,000 clones, about 90% occurring once. Sequenced material: peripheral blood. These receptor sequences come from a human donor in a cohort sampled during active COVID-19. The CDR3 runs from the conserved cysteine through the conserved F or W. Each record gives: clone size, J gene, V gene, D gene, CDR3 DNA, CDR3 protein. A D gene is named only where the DNA matches it firmly. Clone size is given for some rows only: seen once, a few or many times, or a class if the clone is expanded.

>few|TRBJ1-2|TRBV25-1|-
TGTGCCAGCAGTTCGGGAGGGAACTATGGCTACACCTTC
CASSSGGNYGYTF
>once|TRBJ2-3|TRBV7-2|TRBD1
TGTGCCAGCAGCCCAGGACAGGGGGCGGATACGCAGTATTTT
CASSPGQGADTQYF
>-|TRBJ2-7|TRBV28|TRBD2
TGTGCCAGCAGTCCCGGGAGGCCCTACGAGCAGTACTTC
CASSPGRPYEQYF
>once|TRBJ2-7|TRBV11-3|TRBD2
TGTGCCAGCAGCTTAGTTTCCGGGCCCGGGGGGGAGCAGTACTTC
CASSLVSGPGGEQYF
>-|TRBJ2-1|TRBV2|TRBD1
TGTGCCAGCAGGGACAGGGGGATTAGTGAGCAGTTCTTC
CASRDRGISEQFF
>-|TRBJ1-2|TRBV2|-
TGTGCCAGCACCAAGGAGGAGACAGGTAGTACCTTC
CASTKEETGSTF
>-|TRBJ2-5|TRBV29-1|TRBD2
TGCAGCGTTTGGGGGAGGGGCTTAAAAGAGACCCAGTACTTC
CSVWGRGLKETQYF
>-|TRBJ2-1|TRBV6-5|TRBD2
TGTGCCAGCAGACCAACTAGCGGCTCCTACAATGAGCAGTTCTTC
CASRPTSGSYNEQFF
>-|TRBJ1-1|TRBV14|-
TGTGCCAGCAGCCAGGACAGGAACACTGAAGCTTTCTTT
CASSQDRNTEAFF
>-|TRBJ2-1|TRBV6-5|-
TGTGCCAGCAGTAGGGGGGGCCAAAGCAATGAGCAGTTCTTC
CASSRGGQSNEQFF
>-|TRBJ2-5|TRBV5-6|-
TGTGCCAGCAGCATCACCGGGATGGGAGAGACCCAGTACTTC
CASSITGMGETQYF
>-|TRBJ1-4|TRBV24-1|TRBD1
TGTGCCACCAGTGACGCGGATACAGGGGGTAACAATGAAAAACTGTTTTTT
CATSDADTGGNNEKLFF
>once|TRBJ1-6|TRBV19|-
TGTGCCAGTAGTATCGGGGGTTCACCCCTCCACTTT
CASSIGGSPLHF